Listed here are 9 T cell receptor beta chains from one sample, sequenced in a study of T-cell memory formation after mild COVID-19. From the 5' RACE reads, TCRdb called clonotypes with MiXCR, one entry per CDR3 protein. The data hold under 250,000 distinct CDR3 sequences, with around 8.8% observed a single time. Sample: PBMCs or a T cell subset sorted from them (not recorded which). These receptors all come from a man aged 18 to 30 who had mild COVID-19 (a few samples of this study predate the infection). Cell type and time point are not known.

CDR3 sequence reads: CATLPGLKPYNEQFF. For the CDR3, the DNA is TGTGCCACCCTTCCGGGACTCAAACCCTACAATGAGCAGTTCTTC. The chain links TRBV24-1 to TRBJ2-1, with D perhaps matching TRBD2 (6 bases). Trimming left V 9 bases short and J 2 bases short, with 16 bases between. The CDR3 length is 15 residues. In germline, CDR1 is KGHDR, CDR2 SFDVKD.

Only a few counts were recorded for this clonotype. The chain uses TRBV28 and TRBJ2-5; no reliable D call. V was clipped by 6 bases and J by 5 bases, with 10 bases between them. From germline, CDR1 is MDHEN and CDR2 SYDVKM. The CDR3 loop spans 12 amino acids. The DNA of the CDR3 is TGTGCCAGCAGACTCGGGCCGGAGACCCAGTACTTC. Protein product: CASRLGPETQYF. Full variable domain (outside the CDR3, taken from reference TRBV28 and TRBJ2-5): DVKVTQSSRYLVKRTGEKVFLECVQDMDHENMFWYRQDPGLGLRLIYFSYDVKMKEKGDIPEGYSVSREKKERFSLILESASTNQTSMYLCASRLGPETQYFGPGTRLLVL.

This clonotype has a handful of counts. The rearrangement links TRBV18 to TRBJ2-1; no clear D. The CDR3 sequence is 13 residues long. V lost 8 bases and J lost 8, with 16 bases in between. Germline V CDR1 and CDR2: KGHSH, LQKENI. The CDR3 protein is CASRDWAGYEQFF. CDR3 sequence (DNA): TGTGCCAGCAGGGATTGGGCTGGTTATGAGCAGTTCTTC. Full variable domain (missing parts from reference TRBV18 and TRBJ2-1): NAGVMQNPRHLVRRRGQEARLRCSPMKGHSHVYWYRQLPEEGLKFMVYLQKENIIDESGMPKERFSAEFPKEGPSILRIQQVVRGDSAAYFCASRDWAGYEQFFGPGTRLTVL.

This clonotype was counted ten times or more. This CDR3 reads CASSLMAGGNNEQFF. The CDR3 nucleotides are TGTGCCAGCAGCTTAATGGCGGGGGGGAACAATGAGCAGTTCTTC. The chain employs TRBV7-2 and TRBJ2-1; 9 bases are shared with TRBD2. Trimming removed 2 bases from V and 5 bases from J; junction bases left unmatched: 4. Per germline, CDR1 SGHTA and CDR2 FQGNSA. The CDR3 extends over 15 amino acids.

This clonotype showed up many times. Written as DNA, the CDR3 is TGCGCCAGCAGCTTAAGGTTGGGGGGGAAGGATGAGCAGTTCTTC. Residues: CASSLRLGGKDEQFF. The V call is TRBV5-1, the J call TRBJ2-1; 7 nucleotides line up with TRBD2. CDR3 size: 15 residues. V lost 2 bases and J lost 8; bases outside the gene matches: 10. The germline gives CDR1 SGHRS, CDR2 YFSETQ.

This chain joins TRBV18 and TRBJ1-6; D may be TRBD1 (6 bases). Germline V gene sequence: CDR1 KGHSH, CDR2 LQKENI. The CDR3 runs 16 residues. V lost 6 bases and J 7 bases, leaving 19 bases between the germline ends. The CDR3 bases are TGTGCCAGCTCCCAATCAGGGGCACGGGAAAATTCACCCCTCCACTTT. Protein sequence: CASSQSGARENSPLHF.

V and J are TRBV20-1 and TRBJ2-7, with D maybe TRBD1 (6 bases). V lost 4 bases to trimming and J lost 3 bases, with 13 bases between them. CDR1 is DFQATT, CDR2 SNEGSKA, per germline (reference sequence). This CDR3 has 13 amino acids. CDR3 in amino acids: CSATDRTSYEQYF. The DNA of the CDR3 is TGCAGTGCTACGGACAGAACTAGCTACGAGCAGTACTTC.

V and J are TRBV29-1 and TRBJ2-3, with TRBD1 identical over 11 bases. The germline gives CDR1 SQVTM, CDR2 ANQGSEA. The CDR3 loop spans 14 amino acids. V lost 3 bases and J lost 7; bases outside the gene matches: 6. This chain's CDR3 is CSVELGQGAYTQYF. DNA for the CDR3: TGCAGCGTTGAGCTCGGACAGGGGGCTTATACGCAGTATTTT.

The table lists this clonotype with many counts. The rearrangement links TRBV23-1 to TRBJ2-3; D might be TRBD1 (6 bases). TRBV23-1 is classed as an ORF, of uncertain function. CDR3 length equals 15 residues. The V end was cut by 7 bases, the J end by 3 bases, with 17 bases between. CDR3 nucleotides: TGCGCCAGCACCGTCCCAGGGGCAGATACAGATACGCAGTATTTT. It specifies CASTVPGADTDTQYF.